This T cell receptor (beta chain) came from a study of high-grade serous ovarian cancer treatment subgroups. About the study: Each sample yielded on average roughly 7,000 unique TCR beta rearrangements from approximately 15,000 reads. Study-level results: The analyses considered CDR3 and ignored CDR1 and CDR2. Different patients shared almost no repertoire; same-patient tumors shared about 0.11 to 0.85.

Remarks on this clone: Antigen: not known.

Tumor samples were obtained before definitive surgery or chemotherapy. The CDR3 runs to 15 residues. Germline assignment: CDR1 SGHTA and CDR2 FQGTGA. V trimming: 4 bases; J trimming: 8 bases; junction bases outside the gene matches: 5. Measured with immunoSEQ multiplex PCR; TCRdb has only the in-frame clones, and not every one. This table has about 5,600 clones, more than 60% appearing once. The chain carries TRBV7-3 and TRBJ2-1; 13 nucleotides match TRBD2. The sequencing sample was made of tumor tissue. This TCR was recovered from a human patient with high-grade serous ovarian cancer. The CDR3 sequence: CASSSGLAGVDEQFF. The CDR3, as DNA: TGTGCCAGCAGCTCCGGACTAGCGGGGGTCGATGAGCAGTTCTTC. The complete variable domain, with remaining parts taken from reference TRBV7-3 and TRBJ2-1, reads GAGVSQTPSNKVTEKGKYVELRCDPISGHTALYWYRQSLGQGPEFLIYFQGTGAADDSGLPNDRFFAVRPEGSVSTLKIQRTERGDSAVYLCASSSGLAGVDEQFFGPGTRLTVL.